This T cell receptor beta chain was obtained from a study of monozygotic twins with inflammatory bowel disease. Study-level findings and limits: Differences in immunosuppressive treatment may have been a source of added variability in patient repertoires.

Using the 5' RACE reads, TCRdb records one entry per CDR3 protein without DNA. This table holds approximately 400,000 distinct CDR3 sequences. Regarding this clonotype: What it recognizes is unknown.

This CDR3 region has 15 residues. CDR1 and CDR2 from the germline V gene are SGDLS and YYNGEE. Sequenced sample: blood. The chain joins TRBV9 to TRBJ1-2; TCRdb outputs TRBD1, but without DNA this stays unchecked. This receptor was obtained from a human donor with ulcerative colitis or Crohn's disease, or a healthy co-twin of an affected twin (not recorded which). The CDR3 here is CASSVDPGEMNGYTF.